The sequence of this TCR beta chain was determined in a study of T cell repertoires in cytomegalovirus infection. Study-level background: Peptides in the study included HLA-C-restricted and HLA-B-restricted CMV epitopes. Carrying CMV and the relevant HLA type showed in public TCR beta signatures.

TCRdb called the reads again in MiXCR, with one record for every CDR3 protein. The sample holds 700,000 to 900,000 distinct CDR3 sequences, roughly 29% seen once. In regard to this clonotype: Its antigen remains unidentified.

Study-level results: HLA-C-restricted CMV clonotypes gave the most frequent clonotype in two of eight donors. The cumulative frequency of public TCR beta families distinguished individuals who carried CMV together with the relevant HLA.

The receptor comes from a human donor in good health (CMV status not recorded). Some clones in this sample may be carry-over from other donors' samples. Sequenced material: cultured CD8+ T cells from PBMCs, taken from culture after CMV antigen stimulation.

This CDR3 is CSARPRDSQETQYF. The CDR3 DNA reads TGCAGTGCTAGACCCCGGGACTCCCAAGAGACCCAGTACTTC. The chain recombines TRBV20-1 with TRBJ2-5; possible D gene TRBD2, 6 bases. Germline-derived CDR1 and CDR2 are DFQATT and SNEGSKA (reference sequence). The CDR3 runs 14 residues. Trimming stripped 2 bases from V and 1 base from J, with 11 bases between.